This TCR beta chain was sequenced for a study of synovial regulatory T cells in juvenile arthritis (dated by TCRdb to 2013 to 2016). Background on the whole study: Of the sequenced patients, three were therapy-naive, one was treated with methotrexate plus infliximab, six were treated with methotrexate, and one lacked treatment information. TCR repertoire comparisons included Treg and Teff subsets from 11 JIA patients with active disease. Although effector T cell subsets in the cohort were also sequenced for comparisons, the Treg dataset on its own covers only blood and synovial fluid Treg cells. The study compared the TCRbeta CDR3 repertoires of blood iaTreg cells, other blood Treg cells and synovial fluid Treg cells taken from matched patient samples.

TCR repertoires were obtained from approximately eleven juvenile idiopathic arthritis patients with active disease who had not reached inactive disease, of whom 3 were polyarticular and 8 were oligoarticular. A median age of approximately 12 years (range roughly 2.2-22.9) and a median disease duration of approximately seven years (range 0.2-19.1) were recorded for the TCR-sequenced patients. Samples for TCR repertoire analysis came from two centres in Italy. Peripheral blood mononuclear cells were isolated using a Histopaque-1077 density gradient and were cryopreserved in approximately 90% FCS with approximately 10% DMSO. Library preparation employed the immunoSEQ multiplex PCR assay. TCRbeta CDR3 sequencing was carried out by Adaptive Biotechnologies. On the study's bioinformatics: Repertoire similarity was assessed using the Chao-modified Jaccard index and the median clonotype overlap from 200 random subsamples at equal sample size. Similarity analyses were performed using either productive nucleotide sequences or in silico-translated amino acid sequences. Hierarchical clustering with single linkage and t-SNE based on Chao-modified Jaccard distances were used to compare repertoires. After normalising for sample size, the researchers measured repertoire diversity with the Renyi index across a range of alpha values. TCRdb mirrors the immuneACCESS table, restricted to in-frame sequences. Some clones are absent from its copies; in checked studies, under half trace to an unresolved V gene, and the reason for the others is unknown. V, J and clone size were drawn from that table, and D and trimming were deduced from the DNA. The sample's table covers 5,000 to 8,000 clones. The ten largest clonotypes hold 0.55% to 0.7% of the sample.

Findings and caveats that apply to the study as a whole: Across patients, iaTreg TCR repertoires were largely private, and these iaTreg repertoires partially overlapped with synovial Teff and blood CPL repertoires. Compared with other blood Treg cells, blood iaTreg cells had lower TCR diversity, a finding consistent with antigen-driven expansion. More CDR3 sequences were shared by synovial Treg cells with iaTreg cells than with other blood Treg cells, and a closer relation was confirmed by Chao-Jaccard similarity.

The germline V gene yields MGHDK for CDR1 and SYGVNS for CDR2. Inclusive of the bounding cysteine and phenylalanine, the CDR3 is 14 residues long. DNA was not recorded. Turning to this clone: Its antigen is currently not known.

The source of this sequence is a donor aged 2-35 years with juvenile idiopathic arthritis. The specimen sequenced was Treg cells from blood. The sample's cell subset or site, from its label and the paper: remaining (HLA-DR-negative) circulating blood Treg cells. The chain couples TRBV25-1 to TRBJ1-5. The CDR3 protein: CASSETGINQPQHF.